The 5 T cell receptor beta chains listed next were all sequenced from one sample in a study of T cell repertoires in cytomegalovirus infection. TCRdb called the reads again in MiXCR, with one record for every CDR3 protein. The sample includes about 310,000 distinct CDR3 sequences, 25% of them seen just once. Antigens of these TCRs are unknown. Sequencing used cultured PBMCs, obtained from culture after CMV antigen stimulation. Every receptor here comes from a human donor in good health (CMV status not recorded). Some clones in this sample may be carry-over from other donors' samples.

This clonotype occurred a few times. The genes are TRBV4-1 and TRBJ1-2; D gene unclear. Trimming removed 0 bases from V and 2 bases from J, with 10 bases in between. The CDR3 runs to 15 residues. Germline CDR1 reads MGHRA; CDR2 reads YSYEKL. This CDR3 reads CASSQDKGANYGYTF. The CDR3 nucleotides read TGCGCCAGCAGCCAAGATAAGGGCGCCAACTATGGCTACACCTTC.

The chain combines TRBV5-1 with TRBJ2-1; D not resolved. Germline V gives CDR1 SGHRS, CDR2 YFSETQ. The CDR3 runs 12 residues. Trimming shortened V by 7 bases and J by 8 bases, and 13 bases separated the two germline ends. This CDR3 is CASSMTGYEQFF. The CDR3 DNA reads as TGCGCCAGCTCCATGACGGGCTATGAGCAGTTCTTC.

This sequence joins TRBV29-1 and TRBJ1-5, with TRBD1 identical over 8 bases. Germline V gene lookup returns CDR1 SQVTM and CDR2 ANQGSEA. CDR3 length equals 13 residues. Germline trimming cut 7 bases from V and 3 bases from J; bases unmatched to any gene: 5. The CDR3 DNA is TGCAGCGCCGTGGACAGGGACAATCAGCCCCAGCATTTT. Residues: CSAVDRDNQPQHF.

The chain has TRBV6-2 or TRBV6-3 and TRBJ1-2; 9 nucleotides line up with TRBD1. The CDR3 contains 21 residues. The germline CDR1 and CDR2 sequences are MNHEY and SVGEGT. The V and J ends lost 0 bases and 1 base, in that order; junction bases with no gene match: 18. The CDR3 DNA is TGTGCCAGCAGTTACTCGGACAGGGGAGACTTATCCAGGGGACATAACTATGGCTACACCTTC. This encodes CASSYSDRGDLSRGHNYGYTF.

The chain employs TRBV7-2 and TRBJ1-6; weak D call: TRBD1 (5 bases). Germline V gene lookup returns CDR1 SGHTA and CDR2 FQGNSA. The CDR3 has 17 residues. V was trimmed by 2 bases and J by 6 bases, leaving 17 bases between them. CDR3 coding DNA: TGTGCCAGCAGCTTAACACAGCCCTTGGGGGGTAATTCACCCCTCCACTTT. The encoded protein is CASSLTQPLGGNSPLHF. The full variable domain, in which reference TRBV7-2 and TRBJ1-6 provide the parts outside the CDR3, is GAGVSQSPSNKVTEKGKDVELRCDPISGHTALYWYRQSLGQGLEFLIYFQGNSAPDKSGLPSDRFSAERTGGSVSTLTIQRTQQEDSAVYLCASSLTQPLGGNSPLHFGNGTRLTVT.